The 25 T cell receptor beta chains in this list originate from one sample, sequenced in a study of blood T cell repertoires in COVID-19. The assay was immunoSEQ multiplex PCR, and TCRdb's table has in-frame clones only and misses some. The data show roughly 100,000 clones, 86% seen once. The sample consisted of peripheral blood. The source of these receptors is a man older than 75 with acute or convalescent COVID-19.

The CDR3 DNA reads TGTGCCAGCAGCTCTTACAGGGGGATGGTAGAGACCCAGTACTTC. Translation: CASSSYRGMVETQYF. The V gene is TRBV11-2, the J gene TRBJ2-5; TRBD1 aligns across 8 bases. V trimming: 4 bases; J trimming: 4 bases; junction bases outside the gene matches: 8. Germline CDR1 reads SGHAT; CDR2 reads FQNNGV. The CDR3 consists of 15 residues.

This clone occurred many times. The rearrangement uses TRBV6-5 and TRBJ2-7; TRBD1 agrees at 8 bases. V trimming: 8 bases; J trimming: 5 bases; junction bases outside the gene matches: 8. Germline V gives CDR1 MNHEY, CDR2 SVGAGI. The CDR3 covers 13 residues. The CDR3 loop is CASSWTGWDEQYF. As DNA, the CDR3 is TGTGCCAGCTCATGGACAGGGTGGGACGAGCAGTACTTC.

The chain is built from TRBV19 and TRBJ2-7, with TRBD2 identical over 7 bases. The CDR3 covers 15 residues. Per the germline V gene, CDR1 is LNHDA and CDR2 is SQIVND (reference sequence). V trimming: 3 bases; J trimming: 0 bases; junction bases outside the gene matches: 5. The CDR3 is CASSMNRDYSYEQYF. DNA of the CDR3: TGTGCCAGTAGTATGAACCGGGACTACTCCTACGAGCAGTACTTC.

CDR3 sequence (DNA): TGTGCCAGCAGGAGACAGGGGGCAAGGGGGGAGCTGTTTTTT. As protein: CASRRQGARGELFF. The chain uses TRBV6-5 and TRBJ2-2; 10 bases are a match to TRBD1. Germline CDR1 MNHEY, CDR2 SVGAGI. Trimming at V came to 6 bases and at J to 8 bases, leaving 6 bases not matched to a gene. This CDR3 has 14 amino acids.

The chain employs TRBV28 and TRBJ1-1, with 8 bases fitting TRBD1. The CDR3 has 15 amino acids. V shed 0 bases, J shed 4 bases, and the junction held 4 bases outside the gene matches. The germline V gene has CDR1 MDHEN and CDR2 SYDVKM. CDR3 residues: CASSLWDRAGTEAFF. The CDR3 nucleotides are TGTGCCAGCAGTTTATGGGACAGGGCTGGCACTGAAGCTTTCTTT.

This chain connects TRBV19 to TRBJ1-3; the D is unclear. This CDR3 is 15 amino acids long. Germline V gene sequence: CDR1 LNHDA, CDR2 SQIVND (reference sequence). V lost 4 bases and J 0 bases, leaving 10 bases between the germline ends. The CDR3 DNA sequence: TGTGCCAGTAGTACCGGACTGACCTCTGGAAACACCATATATTTT. Residues: CASSTGLTSGNTIYF.

This clone has just one count. The chain employs TRBV6-1 and TRBJ2-7; weak D call: TRBD2 (6 bases). Germline values: CDR1 MNHNS, CDR2 SASEGT. The CDR3 extends over 13 amino acids. V lost 5 bases, J lost 3 bases, and 11 bases lay in between. In DNA, the CDR3 is TGTGCCAGCAGTCCCGGGACTCTCTACGAGCAGTACTTC. Translating gives CASSPGTLYEQYF.

V is TRBV24-1 and J is TRBJ1-5; 7 bases match TRBD1. Germline-derived CDR1 and CDR2 are KGHDR and SFDVKD. The V and J ends lost 10 bases and 3 bases, in that order; junction bases with no gene match: 5. The CDR3 length is 13 residues. The CDR3 nucleotides read TGTGCCACTGGGGGGACAGACAATCAGCCCCAGCATTTT. Encoded protein: CATGGTDNQPQHF.

This clone was observed once. As DNA, the CDR3 is TGCGCCAGCAGCTTGGAGAGCGGGGGGAACACCGGGGAGCTGTTTTTT. It encodes CASSLESGGNTGELFF. The V call is TRBV5-1, the J call TRBJ2-2, with 8 bases identical to TRBD2. The CDR3 contains 16 residues. J lost 1 base, V lost 0 bases, and 2 bases had no gene match. Per the germline V gene, CDR1 is SGHRS and CDR2 is YFSETQ.

This chain joins TRBV2 and TRBJ2-3; no clear D. The germline V gene has CDR1 SNHLY and CDR2 FYNNEI. The germline V and J ends were trimmed by 2 bases and 1 base, with 13 bases remaining between them. CDR3 length: 16 amino acids. The CDR3 nucleotides are TGTGCCAGCAGTGAATCCCTGTTACCGGGCACAGATACGCAGTATTTT. Protein sequence: CASSESLLPGTDTQYF.

CDR3 loop: CASSLTQGNTEAFF. The CDR3 DNA is TGCGCCAGCAGCTTGACCCAGGGGAACACTGAAGCTTTCTTT. The V call is TRBV5-1, the J call TRBJ1-1; possibly TRBD1 for D (5 bases). The V end lost 1 base, the J end lost 1 base, and 8 bases lay between the germline ends. Germline V gene data show CDR1 as SGHRS and CDR2 as YFSETQ. The CDR3 covers 14 residues.

The rearrangement uses TRBV28 and TRBJ1-1, with D perhaps TRBD1 (6 bases). Germline CDR1 is MDHEN and CDR2 is SYDVKM. CDR3 length: 13 residues. V was pared by 1 base and J by 7 bases, with 10 bases between. The DNA of the CDR3 is TGTGCCAGCAGTTTATACACAGGGATTGAAGCTTTCTTT. Translation gives CASSLYTGIEAFF.

The rearrangement links TRBV5-5 to TRBJ2-7, with 11 bases lining up with TRBD2. The germline V gene has CDR1 SGHKS and CDR2 YYEKEE (reference sequence). The ends lost 4 bases at V and 1 base at J; junction bases unmatched: 13. The CDR3 extends over 18 amino acids. The chain's CDR3 is CASSPGLAVNLLSYEQYF. The CDR3 bases are TGTGCCAGCAGCCCGGGACTAGCGGTAAACCTACTATCCTACGAGCAGTACTTC.

The rearrangement links TRBV4-2 to TRBJ1-3, with a weak D call TRBD1 (6 bases). This CDR3 region has 20 residues. Germline CDR1 and CDR2: LGHNA and YNFKEQ. Trimming stripped 4 bases from V and 3 bases from J, with 28 bases between. The CDR3 bases are TGTGCCAGCAGCCGAAGATCCGGGAAGGACAGCGGAATGGTTGGAAACACCATATATTTT. It specifies CASSRRSGKDSGMVGNTIYF.

This clone was seen a few times. V and J are TRBV7-9 and TRBJ2-5; 7 nucleotides line up with TRBD1. Trimming cost V 6 bases and J 1 base; bases outside gene matches: 5. Germline CDR1 is SEHNR and CDR2 is FQNEAQ (reference sequence). The CDR3 has 14 amino acids. CDR3 coding DNA: TGTGCCAGCAGTCGGACAGGACTCCAAGAGACCCAGTACTTC. Its translation: CASSRTGLQETQYF.

J is TRBJ2-1 and V is TRBV2; 10 nucleotides match TRBD1. Germline CDR1 reads SNHLY; CDR2 reads FYNNEI. V was clipped by 6 bases and J by 10 bases; unmatched bases: 6. The CDR3 runs 13 residues. The CDR3 loop is CASRGTGVGEQFF. The CDR3 DNA sequence: TGTGCCAGCAGGGGGACAGGGGTCGGCGAGCAGTTCTTC. Filled out from reference TRBV2 and TRBJ2-1, the complete variable domain reads EPEVTQTPSHQVTQMGQEVILRCVPISNHLYFYWYRQILGQKVEFLVSFYNNEISEKSEIFDDQFSVERPDGSNFTLKIRSTKLEDSAMYFCASRGTGVGEQFFGPGTRLTVL.

The chain employs TRBV5-1 and TRBJ2-1; TRBD2 matches 7 bases. Per germline, CDR1 SGHRS and CDR2 YFSETQ. The CDR3 contains 15 residues. V was clipped by 0 bases and J by 6 bases; unmatched bases: 6. CDR3 coding DNA: TGCGCCAGCAGCTTGGTCAGGACTAGAATCAATGAGCAGTTCTTC. Residues: CASSLVRTRINEQFF.

The V and J genes are TRBV29-1 and TRBJ2-3, with TRBD2 identical over 9 bases. This CDR3 has 15 amino acids. Germline lookup yields CDR1 SQVTM and CDR2 ANQGSEA. The V gene end was trimmed by 7 bases and the J gene end by 1 base; junction bases not matched to a gene: 9. In DNA, the CDR3 is TGCAGCGCCACTCGTAGCGGGAGCCGCACAGATACGCAGTATTTT. Encoded protein: CSATRSGSRTDTQYF.

The CDR3 spells CASSPSRTGGNNEQFF. DNA for the CDR3: TGTGCCAGCAGCCCAAGTAGGACAGGGGGAAACAATGAGCAGTTCTTC. The V and J genes are TRBV11-2 and TRBJ2-1; 10 bases are a match to TRBD1. The junction had 9 bases not matched to a gene; V was cut back by 5 bases and J by 5 bases. Per the germline V gene, CDR1 is SGHAT and CDR2 is FQNNGV. The CDR3 spans 16 residues. Combining the CDR3 with reference TRBV11-2 and TRBJ2-1 gives the whole variable domain EAGVAQSPRYKIIEKRQSVAFWCNPISGHATLYWYQQILGQGPKLLIQFQNNGVVDDSQLPKDRFSAERLKGVDSTLKIQPAKLEDSAVYLCASSPSRTGGNNEQFFGPGTRLTVL.

This chain joins TRBV28 and TRBJ2-4; unclear D gene. CDR3 length: 13 residues. Per germline, CDR1 MDHEN and CDR2 SYDVKM. The V gene lost 4 bases and the J gene lost 2 bases, with 6 bases spanning the gap. DNA for the CDR3: TGTGCCAGCAGTTACGGTTCCAAAAACATTCAGTACTTC. This translates into CASSYGSKNIQYF. The entire variable domain, with the rest obtained from reference TRBV28 and TRBJ2-4, is as follows: DVKVTQSSRYLVKRTGEKVFLECVQDMDHENMFWYRQDPGLGLRLIYFSYDVKMKEKGDIPEGYSVSREKKERFSLILESASTNQTSMYLCASSYGSKNIQYFGAGTRLSVL.

The V gene is TRBV5-1, the J gene TRBJ2-6; TRBD1 aligns across 7 bases. J gave up 0 bases and V 0 bases, and 9 bases lay outside the gene matches. The CDR3 loop spans 19 amino acids. Germline-derived CDR1 and CDR2 are SGHRS and YFSETQ. In DNA form, the CDR3 reads TGCGCCAGCAGCTTGGCCATGGGGACAGAACTCTCTGGGGCCAACGTCCTGACTTTC. Translation: CASSLAMGTELSGANVLTF.

The table lists this clone with a count of one. The V and J genes are TRBV7-2 and TRBJ2-7, with 9 positions matching TRBD1. Germline V lookup: CDR1 SGHTA, CDR2 FQGNSA. The V segment lost 5 bases and the J segment 3 bases; nucleotides outside the gene matches: 8. This CDR3 contains 15 residues. CDR3 loop: CASSQVGTGIYEQYF. CDR3 in DNA: TGTGCCAGCAGCCAAGTCGGGACAGGGATCTACGAGCAGTACTTC.

The chain combines TRBV5-5 with TRBJ2-7; 9 bases agree with TRBD2. Trimming cost V 4 bases and J 2 bases; bases outside gene matches: 7. Germline-derived CDR1 and CDR2 are SGHKS and YYEKEE (reference sequence). The CDR3 consists of 15 residues. The CDR3 reads CASSHTSGPTYEQYF. Written as DNA, the CDR3 is TGTGCCAGCAGCCACACTAGCGGGCCAACCTACGAGCAGTACTTC.

The sample holds a few counts of this clone. This chain joins TRBV14 and TRBJ1-6; 7 nucleotides align to TRBD1. The CDR3 has 15 amino acids. J gave up 7 bases and V 5 bases, and 8 bases lay outside the gene matches. Germline loops: CDR1 SGHDN, CDR2 FVKESK. CDR3 in amino acids: CASSEATGVNSPLHF. As DNA, the CDR3 is TGTGCCAGCAGCGAGGCTACAGGGGTAAATTCACCCCTCCACTTT.

The chain joins TRBV12-3 or TRBV12-4 to TRBJ1-5; D is possibly TRBD1 (5 bases). With 8 bases removed from V and 6 bases from J, the gap between germline ends came to 14 bases. This CDR3 has 13 amino acids. The CDR3 loop is CASQLGGSQPQHF. The CDR3 DNA reads TGTGCCAGCCAACTGGGGGGGTCTCAGCCCCAGCATTTT.